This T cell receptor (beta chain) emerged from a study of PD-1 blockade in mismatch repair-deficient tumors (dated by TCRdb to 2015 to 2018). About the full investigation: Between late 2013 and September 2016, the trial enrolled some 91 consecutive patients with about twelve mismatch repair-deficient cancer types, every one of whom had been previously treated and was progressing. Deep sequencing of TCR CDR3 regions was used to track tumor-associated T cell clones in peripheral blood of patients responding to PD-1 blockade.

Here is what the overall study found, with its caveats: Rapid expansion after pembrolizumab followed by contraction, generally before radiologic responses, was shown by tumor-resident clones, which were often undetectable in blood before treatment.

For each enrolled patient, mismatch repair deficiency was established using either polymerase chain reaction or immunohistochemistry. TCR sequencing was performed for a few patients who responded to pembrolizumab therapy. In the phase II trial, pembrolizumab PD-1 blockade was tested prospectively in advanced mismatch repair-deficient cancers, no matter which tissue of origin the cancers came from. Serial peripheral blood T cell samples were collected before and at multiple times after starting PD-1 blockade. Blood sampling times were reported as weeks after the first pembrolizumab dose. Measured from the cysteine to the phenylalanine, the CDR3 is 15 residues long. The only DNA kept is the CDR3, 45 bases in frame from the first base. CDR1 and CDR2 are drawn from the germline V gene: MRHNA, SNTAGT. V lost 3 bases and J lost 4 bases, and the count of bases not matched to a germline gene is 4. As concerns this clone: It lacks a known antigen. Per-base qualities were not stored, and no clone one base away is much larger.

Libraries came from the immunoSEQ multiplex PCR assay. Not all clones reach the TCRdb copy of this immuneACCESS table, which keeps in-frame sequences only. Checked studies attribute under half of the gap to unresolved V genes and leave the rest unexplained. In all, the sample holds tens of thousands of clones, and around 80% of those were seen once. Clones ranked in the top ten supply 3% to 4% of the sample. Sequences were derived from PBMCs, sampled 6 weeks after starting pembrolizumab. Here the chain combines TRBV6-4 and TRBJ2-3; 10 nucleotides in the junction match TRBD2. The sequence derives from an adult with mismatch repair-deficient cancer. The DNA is TGTGCCAGCAGTGAATCCAGCGGGAGGGCAGATACGCAGTATTTT. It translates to CASSESSGRADTQYF.